This T cell receptor beta chain originates from a study of blood T cell repertoires in COVID-19. The germline CDR1 and CDR2 sequences are MNHEY and SMNVEV (reference sequence). There are 15 residues in the CDR3. The J segment lost 5 bases and the V segment lost 5 bases, leaving 9 bases of the junction unmatched. Study processing details: Estimated nucleated cell counts came from reference gene primer amplification. Profiling relied on immunoSEQ multiplex PCR, and the TCRdb table lists in-frame clones only, not all of them. That table supplies the V and J calls and clone size; D and trimming were determined from the DNA. This sample has hundreds of thousands of clones, with less than 85% found just once.

J is TRBJ2-5 and V is TRBV27, with 9 bases aligning to TRBD1. The TCR was taken from a woman of 80 years or more with active or convalescent COVID-19. Sequences were obtained from peripheral blood. DNA of the CDR3: TGTGCCAGCAGTATCGATACAGGGGGCCGGGAGACCCAGTACTTC. It encodes CASSIDTGGRETQYF.